These 27 T cell receptor beta chains were all obtained from the same sample, sequenced in a study of cytomegalovirus exposure and HLA in healthy donors. The PCR employed 60 Vbeta primers together with 13 Jbeta primers. Measured with immunoSEQ multiplex PCR; TCRdb has only the in-frame clones, and not every one. Of tens of thousands of clones listed, approximately 80% are singletons. The sequencing input was PBMCs. Receptors were obtained from a woman in her 30s in good health and CMV-seronegative.

The CDR3 is CASTLRLADYNEQFF. In DNA, the CDR3 is TGCGCCAGCACCCTAAGACTAGCGGACTACAATGAGCAGTTCTTC. The chain recombines TRBV5-1 with TRBJ2-1; 9 positions agree with TRBD2. Per germline, CDR1 SGHRS and CDR2 YFSETQ. The CDR3 spans 15 residues. Trimming removed 6 bases from V and 3 bases from J; junction bases left unmatched: 7.

This chain joins TRBV19 and TRBJ2-2; possible D gene TRBD1, 5 bases. The ends were cut back, 8 bases at V and 2 bases at J, with 15 bases in the middle. There are 15 residues in the CDR3. CDR1 is LNHDA and CDR2 is SQIVND in the germline V gene (reference sequence). CDR3 loop: CASRSSTGNTGELFF. The DNA for the CDR3 is TGTGCCAGTCGAAGCTCTACAGGTAACACCGGGGAGCTGTTTTTT.

The chain has TRBV2 and TRBJ1-4, with D hard to call. The ends were cut back, 4 bases at V and 10 bases at J, with 10 bases in the middle. This CDR3 has 12 amino acids. Germline assignment: CDR1 SNHLY and CDR2 FYNNEI. The CDR3 loop reads CASSAPGGKLFF. The DNA for the CDR3 is TGTGCCAGCAGTGCACCGGGAGGAAAACTGTTTTTT.

This sequence joins TRBV28 and TRBJ2-2; TRBD1 agrees at 9 bases. The CDR3 covers 12 residues. J gave up 6 bases and V 10 bases, and 3 bases lay outside the gene matches. Per the germline V gene, CDR1 is MDHEN and CDR2 is SYDVKM. The CDR3 protein is CATYRGPGELFF. The DNA for the CDR3 is TGTGCCACGTACAGGGGGCCCGGGGAGCTGTTTTTT.

V usage is TRBV6-7 and J usage is TRBJ1-5; no clear D gene. TRBV6-7 is annotated as an ORF whose role is uncertain. The CDR3 contains 10 residues. With 8 bases removed from V and 9 bases from J, the gap between germline ends came to 8 bases. CDR3 nucleotides: TGTGCCAGCCTAGAGCTGCCCCAGCATTTT. Protein product: CASLELPQHF.

V gene TRBV7-6 combines with J gene TRBJ2-2; weak D call: TRBD1 (5 bases). Germline CDR1 is SGHVS and CDR2 is FNYEAQ. This CDR3 has 14 amino acids. Trimming took off 4 bases at V and 0 bases at J, with 6 bases between the two ends. The DNA of the CDR3 is TGTGCCAGCAGCTCACAGGCGAACACCGGGGAGCTGTTTTTT. The encoded protein is CASSSQANTGELFF.

The chain employs TRBV2 and TRBJ2-7; a weak D match, TRBD1 (5 bases). Per the germline V gene, CDR1 is SNHLY and CDR2 is FYNNEI. The V gene lost 7 bases and the J gene lost 4 bases, with 14 bases spanning the gap. This CDR3 has 13 residues. CDR3 DNA: TGTGCCAGCAACACAGGTGGGCCTTACGAGCAGTACTTC. It is translated as CASNTGGPYEQYF.

The V gene is TRBV9, the J gene TRBJ1-3, with a tentative D call TRBD1 (6 bases). This CDR3 spans 18 amino acids. The V and J ends lost 0 bases and 0 bases respectively, with 16 bases between them. The V gene's germline CDR1 is SGDLS and CDR2 YYNGEE. The CDR3 DNA reads as TGTGCCAGCAGCGTAGGAGGGGGGGCAGGGGCCTCTGGAAACACCATATATTTT. Its protein product is CASSVGGGAGASGNTIYF.

This chain connects TRBV5-5 to TRBJ2-3; possibly TRBD2 for D (6 bases). V lost 0 bases to trimming and J lost 0 bases, with 11 bases between them. The germline CDR1 and CDR2 sequences are SGHKS and YYEKEE (reference sequence). The CDR3 has 16 residues. CDR3 amino acids: CASSLELAVSTDTQYF. CDR3 sequence (DNA): TGTGCCAGCAGCTTGGAATTAGCGGTGAGCACAGATACGCAGTATTTT.

The V call is TRBV5-4, the J call TRBJ2-2; a possible D gene is TRBD1 (6 bases). This CDR3 is 14 amino acids long. Germline lookup yields CDR1 SGHNT and CDR2 YYREEE (reference sequence). V lost 2 bases to trimming and J lost 3 bases, with 8 bases between them. CDR3 in amino acids: CASSFAGDTGELFF. Here the CDR3 DNA reads TGTGCCAGCAGCTTTGCAGGGGACACCGGGGAGCTGTTTTTT.

The chain combines TRBV19 with TRBJ2-7; TRBD1 agrees at 7 bases. In germline, CDR1 is LNHDA, CDR2 SQIVND (reference sequence). The V and J ends lost 5 bases and 1 base, in that order; junction bases with no gene match: 5. The CDR3 is 14 amino acids. The CDR3 coding sequence is TGTGCCAGTAGTCTCCGGGACAGATCCTACGAGCAGTACTTC. This sequence encodes CASSLRDRSYEQYF. Variable domain in full (rest from reference TRBV19 and TRBJ2-7): DGGITQSPKYLFRKEGQNVTLSCEQNLNHDAMYWYRQDPGQGLRLIYYSQIVNDFQKGDIAEGYSVSREKKESFPLTVTSAQKNPTAFYLCASSLRDRSYEQYFGPGTRLTVT.

The rearrangement joins TRBV5-1 to TRBJ2-5; TRBD2 matches at 12 bases. The last part of the DNA fits TRBJ2-7 better; the J call may be wrong. From germline, CDR1 is SGHRS and CDR2 YFSETQ. This CDR3 region has 15 residues. As DNA, the CDR3 is TGCGCCAGCAGCCCACGACTAGCGGGAGAATACGAGCAGTACTTC. Its protein product is CASSPRLAGEYEQYF.

The chain couples TRBV9 to TRBJ1-5; D remains ambiguous. This CDR3 is 14 amino acids long. CDR1 SGDLS and CDR2 YYNGEE come from the germline V gene. The V gene lost 3 bases and the J gene lost 6 bases, with 13 bases spanning the gap. This chain's CDR3 is CASSADPRAQPQHF. As DNA, the CDR3 is TGTGCCAGCAGCGCGGACCCGAGGGCTCAGCCCCAGCATTTT.

This chain connects TRBV10-2 to TRBJ2-1, with D possibly being TRBD2 (5 bases). CDR1 is WSHSY and CDR2 is SAAADI in the germline V gene. V lost 6 bases to trimming and J lost 2 bases, with 14 bases between them. The CDR3 consists of 15 residues. The CDR3 nucleotides read TGCGCCAGCAGATTAGCGCTAGAAACCTACAATGAGCAGTTCTTC. As protein: CASRLALETYNEQFF.

A few counts support this clone. The chain links TRBV18 to TRBJ2-1; tentatively, D is TRBD1 (6 bases). The V and J ends lost 6 bases and 4 bases respectively, with 13 bases between them. The germline V gene encodes CDR1 KGHSH and CDR2 LQKENI. The CDR3 runs to 14 residues. The CDR3 loop is CASSEQQGYNEQFF. CDR3 nucleotides: TGTGCCAGCTCGGAACAACAGGGTTACAATGAGCAGTTCTTC.

In its sample, this clone was seen a few times. CDR3 bases: TGTGCCAGCAGCCCCATGAAAATTGCGGGAGGTTTTTGGACAGATACGCAGTATTTT. Encoded protein: CASSPMKIAGGFWTDTQYF. The V gene is TRBV9, the J gene TRBJ2-3; 8 bases are a match to TRBD2. Per germline, CDR1 SGDLS and CDR2 YYNGEE. V shed 4 bases and J 3 bases; nucleotides not matched to a gene: 19. This CDR3 comprises 19 residues.

J is TRBJ1-5 and V is TRBV5-8; D possibly corresponds to TRBD1 (6 bases). Germline loops: CDR1 SGHTS, CDR2 YDEGEE. The V end was cut by 0 bases, the J end by 5 bases, with 18 bases between. The CDR3 runs 17 residues. The CDR3 DNA reads TGTGCCAGCAGCTTGGGGCAGATAGGCAGGGGAGATCAGCCCCAGCATTTT. Its translation: CASSLGQIGRGDQPQHF.

The chain combines TRBV6-4 with TRBJ2-3; the match to TRBD1 covers 7 bases. The trim removed 3 bases at V and 1 base at J, leaving 4 bases unmatched. The CDR3 is 15 amino acids. Germline V gives CDR1 MRHNA, CDR2 SNTAGT. CDR3 residues: CASSEGGRGTDTQYF. The CDR3 region has the DNA TGTGCCAGCAGTGAAGGGGGCAGGGGCACAGATACGCAGTATTTT.

The chain joins TRBV5-1 to TRBJ2-7; D call uncertain. V lost 0 bases to trimming and J lost 1 base, with 5 bases between them. The germline CDR1 and CDR2 sequences are SGHRS and YFSETQ. The CDR3 has 13 amino acids. CDR3 nucleotides: TGCGCCAGCAGCTTGGCTAGATCCTACGAGCAGTACTTC. Residues: CASSLARSYEQYF.

In its sample, this clone was seen a few times. This chain joins TRBV30 and TRBJ1-2; D call uncertain. CDR1 is GTSNPN, CDR2 SVGIG, per germline (reference sequence). Trimming removed 5 bases at V and 4 bases at J, with 8 bases between. The CDR3 loop spans 11 amino acids. Here the CDR3 DNA reads TGTGCCTGGGGGCGGGGCTATGGCTACACCTTC. It yields the protein CAWGRGYGYTF.

This sequence joins TRBV5-1 and TRBJ2-7; 16 positions agree with TRBD2. The CDR3 length is 17 residues. V lost 4 bases, J lost 6 bases, and 10 bases stayed unmatched. Germline V gene data show CDR1 as SGHRS and CDR2 as YFSETQ. This CDR3 is CASSPDGTSGRAGEQYF. The CDR3 nucleotides are TGCGCCAGCAGCCCGGACGGGACTAGCGGGAGGGCGGGCGAGCAGTACTTC. Together with reference TRBV5-1 and TRBJ2-7, the CDR3 gives the full variable domain: KAGVTQTPRYLIKTRGQQVTLSCSPISGHRSVSWYQQTPGQGLQFLFEYFSETQRNKGNFPGRFSGRQFSNSRSEMNVSTLELGDSALYLCASSPDGTSGRAGEQYFGPGTRLTVT.

This clone was counted once. The gene calls are TRBV30 and TRBJ2-2; TRBD1 matches at 9 bases. V lost 3 bases, J lost 3 bases, and 2 bases stayed unmatched. Germline V gene data show CDR1 as GTSNPN and CDR2 as SVGIG (reference sequence). The CDR3 is 14 amino acids. This CDR3 is CAWRGQGYTGELFF. The CDR3 DNA reads as TGTGCCTGGAGAGGACAGGGGTACACCGGGGAGCTGTTTTTT.

The chain combines TRBV11-3 with TRBJ2-5; 9 positions match TRBD1. The CDR3 is made up of 15 amino acids. The V and J ends lost 5 bases and 4 bases, in that order; junction bases with no gene match: 8. The germline gives CDR1 SGHNT, CDR2 YENEEA. For the CDR3, the DNA is TGTGCCAGCAGCCCGGACGGACAGGGGTTAGAGACCCAGTACTTC. Its protein is CASSPDGQGLETQYF.

The CDR3, as DNA: TGTGCCAGCAGGCCCACAGGGCACGGGGAGCTGTTTTTT. This translates into CASRPTGHGELFF. The chain combines TRBV7-9 with TRBJ2-2; D is possibly TRBD1 (6 bases). The V gene's germline CDR1 is SEHNR and CDR2 FQNEAQ (reference sequence). V was cut by 6 bases and J by 7 bases, with 12 bases left in between. This CDR3 has 13 residues.

This chain connects TRBV7-9 to TRBJ2-5; D remains ambiguous. The DNA end is a closer match to TRBJ2-7, so the J assignment may be wrong. This CDR3 spans 12 amino acids. CDR1 is SEHNR and CDR2 is FQNEAQ in the germline V gene (reference sequence). The CDR3 protein is CASSPGPYEQYF. For the CDR3, the DNA is TGTGCCAGCAGCCCAGGCCCCTACGAGCAGTACTTC.

This sequence joins TRBV7-9 and TRBJ1-1, with 7 bases matching TRBD1. V gave up 5 bases and J gave up 0 bases; unmatched junction bases: 3. This CDR3 has 14 amino acids. Germline lookup yields CDR1 SEHNR and CDR2 FQNEAQ (reference sequence). DNA for the CDR3: TGTGCCAGCAGCAGAGACAGGGTGAACACTGAAGCTTTCTTT. Residues: CASSRDRVNTEAFF.

This chain joins TRBV5-1 and TRBJ1-5; possible D gene TRBD1, 5 bases. CDR1 and CDR2 (germline): SGHRS, YFSETQ. The CDR3 extends over 15 amino acids. V was pared by 0 bases and J by 1 base, with 8 bases between. CDR3 sequence: CASSLDGQSNQPQHF. Here the CDR3 DNA reads TGCGCCAGCAGCTTGGACGGACAAAGCAATCAGCCCCAGCATTTT.